What follows describes a single T cell receptor beta chain. The CDR3 sequence is 13 residues long. The V gene lost 6 bases and the J gene lost 3 bases, with 10 bases spanning the gap. The V gene's germline CDR1 is KGHDR and CDR2 SFDVKD. The data originate from a study of blood T cell repertoires in COVID-19. Study as a whole: Acute and convalescent COVID-19 samples came from the United States, Italy and Spain. Sources were T cells, B-cell-depleted T cells, or PBMCs; the material itself was cDNA or gDNA.

Under the authors' procedure: Amplification of reference gene primers provided the estimated nucleated cell counts. Profiling relied on immunoSEQ multiplex PCR, and the TCRdb table lists in-frame clones only, not all of them. V and J calls and clone size come straight from that table; D and trimming were deduced from the DNA. The sample includes 150,000 or so clones, roughly 82% of them seen just once. The clonotype was recovered from a woman in her 70s with acute or convalescent COVID-19. The chain joins TRBV24-1 to TRBJ1-2, with D possibly being TRBD1 (5 bases). Sequences were obtained from peripheral blood. The CDR3 is CATSRQGDYGYTF. CDR3 nucleotides: TGTGCCACCAGTCGGCAGGGTGACTATGGCTACACCTTC.